This T cell receptor beta chain was obtained from a study of siplizumab effects on memory and regulatory T cells. Clones were read by immunoSEQ multiplex PCR, and TCRdb kept only the in-frame ones, dropping some. The sample has 75,000 to 95,000 clones, approximately 90% seen once; the top ten hold 15%. This clone was seen more than once but under ten times. The V and J ends lost 1 base and 0 bases respectively, with 10 bases between them. This CDR3 contains 16 residues. Germline CDR1 MGHRA, CDR2 YSYEKL. The sample comprised CD4+ T cells sorted from blood. The receptor was isolated from a human donor in good health. The gene calls are TRBV4-1 and TRBJ1-3, with D uncertain. The CDR3 nucleotides read TGCGCCAGCAGCCAAGTTATGGCGGGCTCTGGAAACACCATATATTTT. Protein product: CASSQVMAGSGNTIYF.